This TCR beta chain was sequenced during a study of blood T cells in healthy people across ages. Regarding the study as a whole: Diversity figures derived from one million T cells were judged to underestimate the true value.

With 0 bases clipped from V and 3 bases from J, the junction kept 0 bases outside the gene matches. The CDR3 runs 15 residues. Germline values: CDR1 PRHDT, CDR2 FYEKMQ (reference sequence). Alongside a J-beta primer mix, a sample-barcoded 5' primer served in a second PCR lasting about 7 to 11 cycles. At least 3 million CDR3-containing paired-end reads were obtained per sample. MiXCR was run by TCRdb on the 5' RACE reads, yielding one entry per CDR3 protein. The repertoire has about 1.5 million distinct CDR3 sequences, 35% to 45% of them found once; the top ten carry about 4%. In regard to this clonotype: The antigen remains unidentified.

Sequenced: blood. The receptor's source is a woman under 30 in good health. The chain joins TRBV13 to TRBJ2-3, with TRBD1 matching over 10 bases. CDR3 residues: CASSLGGQGTDTQYF. For the CDR3, the DNA is TGTGCCAGCAGCTTAGGGGGACAGGGGACAGATACGCAGTATTTT.